This TCR beta chain was profiled in a study of breast tumors, draining lymph nodes, adjacent tissues. Regarding the study as a whole: Tumor repertoires ranked between lymph nodes and nontumor tissue in diversity, with V and J gene preferences. Data fit most tumor T cells coming from lymph node, expanding in tumor. The lymph node origin of tumor T cells was framed as consistent with a hypothesis, not demonstrated. Luminal-like breast cancer showed significantly greater tumor-nontumor repertoire similarity than basal-like breast cancer did.

In TCRdb, the multiplex PCR reads were re-called with MiXCR into one record per CDR3 protein. The profile shows about 230,000 distinct CDR3 sequences, around 32% of them singletons. Ten or more counts support this clonotype. Its antigen remains unknown. Axillary draining lymph nodes of breast cancer patients supplied the node samples. Trimming cost V 0 bases and J 6 bases, with 11 bases left between them. This CDR3 contains 14 residues. Germline values: CDR1 LNHNV, CDR2 YYDKDF (reference sequence). The clonotype originates from a female donor with breast cancer. Some clones in this sample may be carry-over from other donors' samples. Sequencing was carried out using axillary lymph node tissue. This chain connects TRBV15 to TRBJ1-2, with D perhaps TRBD1 (6 bases). The CDR3 bases are TGTGCCACCAGCAGAGAGAGGGGGATCGATGGCTACACCTTC. Protein sequence: CATSRERGIDGYTF.